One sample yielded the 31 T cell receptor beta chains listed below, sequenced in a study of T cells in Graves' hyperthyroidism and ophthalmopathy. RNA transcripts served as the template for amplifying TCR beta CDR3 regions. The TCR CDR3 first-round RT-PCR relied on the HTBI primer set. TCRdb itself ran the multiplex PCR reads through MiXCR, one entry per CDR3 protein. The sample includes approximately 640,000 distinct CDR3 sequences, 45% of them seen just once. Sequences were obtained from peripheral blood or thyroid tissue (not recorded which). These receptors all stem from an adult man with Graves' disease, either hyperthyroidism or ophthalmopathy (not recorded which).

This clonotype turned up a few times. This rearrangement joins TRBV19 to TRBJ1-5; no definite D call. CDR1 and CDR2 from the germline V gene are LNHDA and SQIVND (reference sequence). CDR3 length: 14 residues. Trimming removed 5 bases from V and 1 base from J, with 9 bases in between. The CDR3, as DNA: TGTGCCAGTAGTGAACAGCCAAGCAATCAGCCCCAGCATTTT. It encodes CASSEQPSNQPQHF.

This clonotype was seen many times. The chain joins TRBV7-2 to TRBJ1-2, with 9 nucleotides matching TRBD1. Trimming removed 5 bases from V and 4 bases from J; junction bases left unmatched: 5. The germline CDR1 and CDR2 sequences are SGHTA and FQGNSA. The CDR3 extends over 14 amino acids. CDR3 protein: CASSPGQGTYGYTF. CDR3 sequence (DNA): TGTGCCAGCAGCCCGGGACAGGGAACCTATGGCTACACCTTC.

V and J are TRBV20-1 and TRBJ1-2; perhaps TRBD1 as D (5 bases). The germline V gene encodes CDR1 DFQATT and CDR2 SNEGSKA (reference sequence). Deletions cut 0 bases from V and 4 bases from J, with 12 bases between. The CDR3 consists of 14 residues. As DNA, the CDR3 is TGCAGTGCTAGAGAAAGGGGAGAGACCTATGGCTACACCTTC. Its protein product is CSARERGETYGYTF.

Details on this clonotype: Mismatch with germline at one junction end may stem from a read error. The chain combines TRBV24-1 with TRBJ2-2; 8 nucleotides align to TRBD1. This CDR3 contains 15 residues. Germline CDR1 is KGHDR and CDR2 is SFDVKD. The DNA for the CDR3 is TGTGCCAGCAGTTGGGACAGGTCTGGGGGCGGGGAGCTGTTTTTT. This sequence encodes CASSWDRSGGGELFF.

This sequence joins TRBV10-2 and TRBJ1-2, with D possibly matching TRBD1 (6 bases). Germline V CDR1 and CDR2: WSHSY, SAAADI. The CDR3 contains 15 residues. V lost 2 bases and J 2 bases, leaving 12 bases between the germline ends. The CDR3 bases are TGCGCCAGCAGTGAGCCGGGGGCACCGAACTATGGCTACACCTTC. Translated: CASSEPGAPNYGYTF.

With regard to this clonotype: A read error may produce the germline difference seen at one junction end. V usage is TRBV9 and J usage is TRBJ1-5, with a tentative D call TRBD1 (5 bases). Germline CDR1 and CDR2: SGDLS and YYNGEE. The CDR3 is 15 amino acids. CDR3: CASRPGPQRHQPQNF. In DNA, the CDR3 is TGTGCTAGCAGACCGGGACCCCAAAGGCATCAGCCCCAGAATTTT.

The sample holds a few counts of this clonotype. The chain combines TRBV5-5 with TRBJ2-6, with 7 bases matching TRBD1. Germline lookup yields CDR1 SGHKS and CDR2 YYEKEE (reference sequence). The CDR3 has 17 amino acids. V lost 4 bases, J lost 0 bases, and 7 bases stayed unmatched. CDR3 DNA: TGTGCCAGCAGCCCCGGGACAGCGAGCTCTGGGGCCAACGTCCTGACTTTC. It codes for CASSPGTASSGANVLTF. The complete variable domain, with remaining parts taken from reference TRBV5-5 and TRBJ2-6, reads DAGVTQSPTHLIKTRGQQVTLRCSPISGHKSVSWYQQVLGQGPQFIFQYYEKEERGRGNFPDRFSARQFPNYSSELNVNALLLGDSALYLCASSPGTASSGANVLTFGAGSRLTVL.

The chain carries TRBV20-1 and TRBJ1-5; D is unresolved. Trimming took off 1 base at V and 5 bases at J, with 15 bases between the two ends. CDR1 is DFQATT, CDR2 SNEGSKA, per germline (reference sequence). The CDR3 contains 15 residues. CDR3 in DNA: TGCAGTGCTAGAGTGTGGAGAGCAGGCGATCAGCCCCAGCATTTT. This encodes CSARVWRAGDQPQHF.

This CDR3 is CASSERDRWPYNQPQHF. The DNA of the CDR3 is TGTGCCAGCAGTGAAAGGGACCGATGGCCCTACAATCAGCCCCAGCATTTT. The chain combines TRBV2 with TRBJ1-5; D might be TRBD1 (5 bases). Between the trimmed V and J ends, which lost 2 bases and 3 bases, there was a span of 17 bases. The germline gives CDR1 SNHLY, CDR2 FYNNEI. This CDR3 has 17 amino acids.

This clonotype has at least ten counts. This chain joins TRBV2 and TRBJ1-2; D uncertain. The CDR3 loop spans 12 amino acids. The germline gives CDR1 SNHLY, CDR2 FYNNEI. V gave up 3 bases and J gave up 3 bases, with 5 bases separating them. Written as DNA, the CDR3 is TGTGCCAGCAGTGACAATGACTATGGCTACACCTTC. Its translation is CASSDNDYGYTF.

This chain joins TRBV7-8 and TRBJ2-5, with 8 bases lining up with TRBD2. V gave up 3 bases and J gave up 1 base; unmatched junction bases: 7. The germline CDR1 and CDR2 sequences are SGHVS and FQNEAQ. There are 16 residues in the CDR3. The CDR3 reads CASSLVSGTIQETQYF. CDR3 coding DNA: TGTGCCAGCAGCTTGGTTAGCGGGACCATCCAAGAGACCCAGTACTTC.

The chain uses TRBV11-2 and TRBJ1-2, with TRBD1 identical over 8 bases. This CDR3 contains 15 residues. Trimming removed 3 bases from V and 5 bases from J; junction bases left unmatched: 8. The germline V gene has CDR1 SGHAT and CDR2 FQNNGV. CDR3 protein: CASSFPGGARYGYTF. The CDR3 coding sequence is TGTGCCAGCAGCTTCCCAGGGGGCGCGCGTTATGGCTACACCTTC.

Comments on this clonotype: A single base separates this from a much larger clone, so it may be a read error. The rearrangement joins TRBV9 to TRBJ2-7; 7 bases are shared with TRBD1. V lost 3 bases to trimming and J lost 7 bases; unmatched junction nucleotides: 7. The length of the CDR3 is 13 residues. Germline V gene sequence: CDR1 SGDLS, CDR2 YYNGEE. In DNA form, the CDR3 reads TGTGCCAGCAGCGCCGGGACAGCCGGAGAGCAGTACTTC. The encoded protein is CASSAGTAGEQYF.

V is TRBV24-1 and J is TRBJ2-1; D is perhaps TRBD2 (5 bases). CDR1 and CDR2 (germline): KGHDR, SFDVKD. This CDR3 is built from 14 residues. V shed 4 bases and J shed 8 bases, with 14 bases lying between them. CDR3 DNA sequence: TGTGCCACCAGTGACTCGCTCTGGACTGATGAGCAGTTCTTC. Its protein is CATSDSLWTDEQFF.

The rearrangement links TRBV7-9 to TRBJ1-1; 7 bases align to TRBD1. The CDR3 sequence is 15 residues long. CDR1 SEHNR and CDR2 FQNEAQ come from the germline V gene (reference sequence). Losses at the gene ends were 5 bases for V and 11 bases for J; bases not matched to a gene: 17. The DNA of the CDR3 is TGTGCCAGCAGCCCGACGACAGGGCGCCTTGGCGATGCTTTCTTT. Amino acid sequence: CASSPTTGRLGDAFF.

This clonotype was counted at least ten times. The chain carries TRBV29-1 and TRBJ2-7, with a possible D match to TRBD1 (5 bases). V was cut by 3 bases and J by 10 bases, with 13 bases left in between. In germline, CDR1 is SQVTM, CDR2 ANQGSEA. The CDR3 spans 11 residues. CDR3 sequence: CSVDRVTRQYF. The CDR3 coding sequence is TGCAGCGTTGACAGGGTGACCCGTCAGTACTTC.

CDR3 region: CASSVAGGDGNQPQHF. Written as DNA, the CDR3 is TGTGCCAGCAGCGTGGCAGGGGGTGATGGCAATCAGCCCCAGCATTTT. The chain combines TRBV9 with TRBJ1-5; 7 bases align to TRBD1. Germline CDR1 and CDR2: SGDLS and YYNGEE. The CDR3 is 16 amino acids. The V and J ends lost 2 bases and 2 bases, in that order; junction bases with no gene match: 7.

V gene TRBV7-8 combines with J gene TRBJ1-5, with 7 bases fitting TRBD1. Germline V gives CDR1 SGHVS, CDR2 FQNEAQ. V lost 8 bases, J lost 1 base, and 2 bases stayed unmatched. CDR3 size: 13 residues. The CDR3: CASQGGSNQPQHF. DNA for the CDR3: TGTGCCAGCCAGGGGGGGAGCAATCAGCCCCAGCATTTT.

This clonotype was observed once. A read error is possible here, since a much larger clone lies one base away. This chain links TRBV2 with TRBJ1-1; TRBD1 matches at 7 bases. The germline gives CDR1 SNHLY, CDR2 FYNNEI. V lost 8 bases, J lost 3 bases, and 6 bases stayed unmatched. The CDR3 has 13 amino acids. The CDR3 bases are TGTGCCAGCTCGGAGACAGGGTACACTGAAGCTTTCTTT. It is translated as CASSETGYTEAFF.

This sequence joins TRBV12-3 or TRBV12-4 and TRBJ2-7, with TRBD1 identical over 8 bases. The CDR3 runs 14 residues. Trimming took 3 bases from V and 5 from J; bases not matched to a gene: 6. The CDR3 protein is CASSFATGGNEQYF. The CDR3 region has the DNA TGTGCCAGCAGTTTCGCTACAGGGGGAAACGAGCAGTACTTC.

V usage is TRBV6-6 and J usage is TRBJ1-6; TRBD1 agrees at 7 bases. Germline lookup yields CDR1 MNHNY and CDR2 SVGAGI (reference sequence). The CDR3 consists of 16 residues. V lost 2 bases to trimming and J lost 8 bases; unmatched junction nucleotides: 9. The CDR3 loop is CASSYLSRGGHSPLHF. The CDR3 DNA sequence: TGTGCCAGCAGTTACCTTTCGCGAGGGGGCCATTCACCCCTCCACTTT.

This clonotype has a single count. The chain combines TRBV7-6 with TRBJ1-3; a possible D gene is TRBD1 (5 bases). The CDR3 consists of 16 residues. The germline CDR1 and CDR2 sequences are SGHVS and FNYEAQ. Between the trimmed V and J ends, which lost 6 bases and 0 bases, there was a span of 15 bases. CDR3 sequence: CASSSLGVYSGNTIYF. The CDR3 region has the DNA TGTGCCAGCAGTTCCCTGGGGGTTTACTCTGGAAACACCATATATTTT.

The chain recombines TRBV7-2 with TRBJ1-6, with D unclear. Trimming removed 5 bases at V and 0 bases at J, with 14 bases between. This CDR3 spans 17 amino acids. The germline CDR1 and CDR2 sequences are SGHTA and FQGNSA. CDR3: CASSVADRDSYNSPLHF. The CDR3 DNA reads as TGTGCCAGCAGCGTCGCGGACCGGGACTCCTATAATTCACCCCTCCACTTT.

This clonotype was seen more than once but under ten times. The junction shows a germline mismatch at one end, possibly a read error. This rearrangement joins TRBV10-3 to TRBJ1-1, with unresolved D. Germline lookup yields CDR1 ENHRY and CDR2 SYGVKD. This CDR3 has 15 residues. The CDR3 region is CASSELGSLNVEAFF. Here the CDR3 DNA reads TGTGCCAGCAGTGAATTGGGCAGCCTTAATGTAGAAGCTTTCTTT.

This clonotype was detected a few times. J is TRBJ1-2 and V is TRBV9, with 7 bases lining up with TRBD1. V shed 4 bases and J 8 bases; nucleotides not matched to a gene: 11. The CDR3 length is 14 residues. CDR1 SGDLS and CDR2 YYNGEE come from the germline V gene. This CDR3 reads CASSQAGGVFGYTF. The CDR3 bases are TGTGCCAGCAGCCAAGCAGGGGGGGTGTTCGGCTACACCTTC.

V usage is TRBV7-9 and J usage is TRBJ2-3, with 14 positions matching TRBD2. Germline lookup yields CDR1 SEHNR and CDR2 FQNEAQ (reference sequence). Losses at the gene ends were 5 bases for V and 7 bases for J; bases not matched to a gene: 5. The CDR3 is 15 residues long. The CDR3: CASSPGLAGVNTQYF. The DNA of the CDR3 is TGTGCCAGCAGCCCGGGACTAGCGGGAGTGAATACGCAGTATTTT.

CDR3 sequence: CASRGNLNSPLHF. CDR3 in DNA: TGTGCCAGCCGCGGTAACCTAAATTCACCCCTCCACTTT. The rearrangement joins TRBV25-1 to TRBJ1-6; no clear D. Between the trimmed V and J ends, which lost 8 bases and 7 bases, there was a span of 12 bases. The CDR3 runs 13 residues. Germline V gives CDR1 MGHDK, CDR2 SYGVNS. Full variable domain (remainder filled in from reference TRBV25-1 and TRBJ1-6): EADIYQTPRYLVIGTGKKITLECSQTMGHDKMYWYQQDPGMELHLIHYSYGVNSTEKGDLSSESTVSRIRTEHFPLTLESARPSHTSQYLCASRGNLNSPLHFGNGTRLTVT.

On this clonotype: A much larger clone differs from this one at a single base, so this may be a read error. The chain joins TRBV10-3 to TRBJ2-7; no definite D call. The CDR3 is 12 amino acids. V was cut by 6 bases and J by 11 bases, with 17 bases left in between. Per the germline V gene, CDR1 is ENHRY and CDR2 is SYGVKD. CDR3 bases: TGTGCCATCAGGGAACCCGGTACCTGGGAGTACTTC. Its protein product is CAIREPGTWEYF.

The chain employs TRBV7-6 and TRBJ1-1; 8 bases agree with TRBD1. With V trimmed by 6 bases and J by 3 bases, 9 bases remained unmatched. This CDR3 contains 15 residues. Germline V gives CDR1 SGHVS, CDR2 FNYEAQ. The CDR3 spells CASSAPGGLDTEAFF. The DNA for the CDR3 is TGTGCCAGCAGTGCCCCAGGGGGCTTGGACACTGAAGCTTTCTTT.

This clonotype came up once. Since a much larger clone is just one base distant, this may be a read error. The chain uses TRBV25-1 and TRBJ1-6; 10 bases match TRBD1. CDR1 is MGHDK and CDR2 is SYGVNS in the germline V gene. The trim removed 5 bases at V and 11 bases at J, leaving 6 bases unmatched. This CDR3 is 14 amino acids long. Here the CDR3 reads CASSSGTGVPPLHF. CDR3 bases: TGTGCCAGCAGTTCCGGGACAGGGGTACCACCCCTCCACTTT.

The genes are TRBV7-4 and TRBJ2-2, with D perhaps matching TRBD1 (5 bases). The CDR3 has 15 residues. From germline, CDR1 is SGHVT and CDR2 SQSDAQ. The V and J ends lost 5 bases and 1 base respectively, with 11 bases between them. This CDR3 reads CASSPYRRNTGELFF. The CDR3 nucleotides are TGTGCCAGCAGCCCCTACAGGAGGAACACCGGGGAGCTGTTTTTT.